The next 32 T cell receptor beta chains were all read from a single sample in a study of somatic mutations in cytotoxic T cells in rheumatoid arthritis. Clones were sequenced by immunoSEQ multiplex PCR, and TCRdb holds only the in-frame ones, with some missing. The sample contains nearly 20,000 clones, roughly nine tenths of which appear only once. Sequencing input: CD8+ T cells sorted from blood. The receptors were gathered from a man aged 35 to 55 in good health.

The chain recombines TRBV28 with TRBJ2-7, with TRBD2 matching over 7 bases. The CDR3 runs 15 residues. Germline V gives CDR1 MDHEN, CDR2 SYDVKM. J lost 0 bases, V lost 2 bases, and 4 bases had no gene match. The CDR3: CASSLSGEGSYEQYF. In DNA, the CDR3 is TGTGCCAGCAGTTTAAGTGGGGAGGGCTCCTACGAGCAGTACTTC.

This clone rates as large. This chain joins TRBV7-2 and TRBJ2-7; D is possibly TRBD1 (5 bases). This CDR3 has 14 residues. Per germline, CDR1 SGHTA and CDR2 FQGNSA. Trimming stripped 2 bases from V and 3 bases from J, with 11 bases between. CDR3 sequence: CASSLNAGHYEQYF. Here the CDR3 DNA reads TGTGCCAGCAGCTTAAACGCAGGACACTACGAGCAGTACTTC.

V gene TRBV14 combines with J gene TRBJ2-3, with D maybe TRBD1 (6 bases). This CDR3 comprises 17 residues. Looked up from germline, CDR1 is SGHDN and CDR2 is FVKESK. Trimming took 4 bases from V and 2 from J, leaving 19 bases between them. In DNA, the CDR3 is TGTGCCAGCAGCCCTTGGGGGCGATTGGGGGACACAGATACGCAGTATTTT. Its protein product is CASSPWGRLGDTDTQYF. Filled out from reference TRBV14 and TRBJ2-3, the complete variable domain reads EAGVTQFPSHSVIEKGQTVTLRCDPISGHDNLYWYRRVMGKEIKFLLHFVKESKQDESGMPNNRFLAERTGGTYSTLKVQPAELEDSGVYFCASSPWGRLGDTDTQYFGPGTRLTVL.

This chain links TRBV27 with TRBJ2-1; D is unresolved. V lost 6 bases to trimming and J lost 0 bases, with 9 bases between them. This CDR3 has 14 amino acids. Per the germline V gene, CDR1 is MNHEY and CDR2 is SMNVEV (reference sequence). CDR3 DNA: TGTGCCAGCAGGGCACAGAGCTCCTACAATGAGCAGTTCTTC. Protein product: CASRAQSSYNEQFF.

The rearrangement joins TRBV2 to TRBJ2-7; TRBD2 matches 9 bases. The CDR3 consists of 16 residues. The junction had 11 bases not matched to a gene; V was cut back by 4 bases and J by 4 bases. Germline CDR1 reads SNHLY; CDR2 reads FYNNEI. The CDR3 reads CASSVSSGTLSYEQYF. The CDR3, as DNA: TGTGCCAGCAGTGTCTCTAGCGGGACTCTGTCGTACGAGCAGTACTTC.

The rearrangement links TRBV7-6 to TRBJ2-2; no clear D. Trimming stripped 5 bases from V and 9 bases from J, with 10 bases between. The CDR3 is 12 amino acids. Germline-derived CDR1 and CDR2 are SGHVS and FNYEAQ. Here the CDR3 DNA reads TGTGCCAGCAGCGCCGGGTTCCGGGAGCTGTTTTTT. Encoded protein: CASSAGFRELFF.

The chain couples TRBV7-9 to TRBJ1-1; no firm D call. Trimming shortened V by 2 bases and J by 7 bases, and 11 bases separated the two germline ends. Germline V lookup: CDR1 SEHNR, CDR2 FQNEAQ (reference sequence). The CDR3 consists of 13 residues. The DNA of the CDR3 is TGTGCCAGCAGCTTAAGGCAGCCCCTTGAAGCTTTCTTT. Its protein product is CASSLRQPLEAFF.

The count of this clone is one. The chain combines TRBV4-1 with TRBJ2-5; either TRBD1 or TRBD2 may supply D (5 bases each). Trimming pared 0 bases from V and 4 bases from J, leaving 9 bases between. From germline, CDR1 is MGHRA and CDR2 YSYEKL. The CDR3 contains 14 residues. In DNA, the CDR3 is TGCGCCAGCAGCCAAGAGGGGGACGGAGAGACCCAGTACTTC. Encoded protein: CASSQEGDGETQYF.

The V gene is TRBV28, the J gene TRBJ2-7, with TRBD1 matching over 8 bases. Germline assignment: CDR1 MDHEN and CDR2 SYDVKM. With 6 bases clipped from V and 0 bases from J, the junction kept 10 bases outside the gene matches. The CDR3 totals 16 residues. In nucleotides, the CDR3 is TGTGCCAGCAGCAGCGGACAGGGTGCGGTCTCCTACGAGCAGTACTTC. This gives the protein CASSSGQGAVSYEQYF.

The chain carries TRBV19 and TRBJ1-5, with 9 positions matching TRBD1. Germline trimming cut 4 bases from V and 6 bases from J; bases unmatched to any gene: 10. The CDR3 totals 16 residues. Germline V lookup: CDR1 LNHDA, CDR2 SQIVND (reference sequence). As DNA, the CDR3 is TGTGCCAGTAGTACTCGACAGGGGGTAGGAAGTCAGCCCCAGCATTTT. Its translation: CASSTRQGVGSQPQHF.

This chain connects TRBV29-1 to TRBJ2-7, with TRBD2 identical over 7 bases. V lost 2 bases, J lost 2 bases, and 6 bases stayed unmatched. The CDR3 spans 14 residues. Germline CDR1 SQVTM, CDR2 ANQGSEA. The CDR3 DNA follows: TGCAGCGTTGAATTAGGGCGGGAGACCTACGAGCAGTACTTC. It codes for CSVELGRETYEQYF.

J is TRBJ1-5 and V is TRBV7-9; D gene ambiguous. CDR3 size: 13 residues. The ends were cut back, 4 bases at V and 2 bases at J, with 6 bases in the middle. Germline V gives CDR1 SEHNR, CDR2 FQNEAQ (reference sequence). CDR3 loop: CASSSPGNQPQHF. The CDR3 nucleotides are TGTGCCAGCAGCTCCCCTGGCAATCAGCCCCAGCATTTT.

The chain uses TRBV27 and TRBJ2-1, with 8 bases matching TRBD1. V shed 0 bases, J shed 10 bases, and the junction held 11 bases outside the gene matches. CDR1 MNHEY and CDR2 SMNVEV come from the germline V gene (reference sequence). This CDR3 is 16 amino acids long. The DNA of the CDR3 is TGTGCCAGCAGTTTATCCGGGACAGGCCGCAGGGGCGAGCAGTTCTTC. Protein product: CASSLSGTGRRGEQFF.

This sequence joins TRBV7-2 and TRBJ2-7; D gene uncertain. CDR1 is SGHTA, CDR2 FQGNSA, per germline. V lost 1 base and J lost 2, with 12 bases in between. There are 15 residues in the CDR3. This chain's CDR3 is CASSLGLGLPYEQYF. Written as DNA, the CDR3 is TGTGCCAGCAGCTTAGGCTTAGGTCTCCCCTACGAGCAGTACTTC.

This clone was seen just once. The V gene is TRBV29-1, the J gene TRBJ2-2; the D gene is possibly TRBD1 (5 bases). The CDR3 loop spans 14 amino acids. V was pared by 3 bases and J by 2 bases, with 10 bases between. Germline values: CDR1 SQVTM, CDR2 ANQGSEA. The CDR3 loop is CSVERQTNTGELFF. The CDR3 bases are TGCAGCGTTGAGCGACAGACAAACACCGGGGAGCTGTTTTTT.

The chain uses TRBV7-9 and TRBJ1-4; no clear D gene. Germline CDR1 and CDR2: SEHNR and FQNEAQ (reference sequence). Deletions cut 5 bases from V and 7 bases from J, with 14 bases between. The length of the CDR3 is 14 residues. The CDR3 region is CASSRQGNSEKLFF. DNA for the CDR3: TGTGCCAGCAGCCGACAAGGGAATAGTGAAAAACTGTTTTTT.

A few counts support this clone. The chain joins TRBV29-1 to TRBJ1-1; D not certain. Per germline, CDR1 SQVTM and CDR2 ANQGSEA. This CDR3 spans 11 amino acids. Trimming took off 5 bases at V and 5 bases at J, with 9 bases between the two ends. CDR3 coding DNA: TGCAGCGTTCCGGAAGAGACTGAAGCTTTCTTT. Residues: CSVPEETEAFF.

The V call is TRBV10-2, the J call TRBJ2-7; D remains unclear. There are 14 residues in the CDR3. The V end was cut by 0 bases, the J end by 2 bases, with 8 bases between. Per germline, CDR1 WSHSY and CDR2 SAAADI. The CDR3 region has the DNA TGCGCCAGCAGTGAGTCGTGGGTAGCCTACGAGCAGTACTTC. This sequence encodes CASSESWVAYEQYF.

The rearrangement links TRBV4-3 to TRBJ2-6; no clear D. Trimming took off 1 base at V and 1 base at J, with 5 bases between the two ends. Germline CDR1 is LGHNA and CDR2 is YSLEER. The CDR3 extends over 15 amino acids. CDR3 loop: CASSQGSSGANVLTF. As DNA, the CDR3 is TGCGCCAGCAGCCAAGGGAGTTCTGGGGCCAACGTCCTGACTTTC.

This chain connects TRBV30 to TRBJ2-3, with D perhaps matching TRBD1 (6 bases). The CDR3 loop spans 12 amino acids. V was pared by 8 bases and J by 4 bases, with 13 bases between. CDR1 and CDR2 (germline): GTSNPN, SVGIG (reference sequence). The CDR3 spells CAGSGDADTQYF. CDR3 coding DNA: TGTGCCGGATCAGGGGATGCAGATACGCAGTATTTT.

The chain has TRBV28 and TRBJ2-1; D is perhaps TRBD1 (6 bases). The germline V gene encodes CDR1 MDHEN and CDR2 SYDVKM. This CDR3 is 14 amino acids long. Deletions cut 3 bases from V and 7 bases from J, with 13 bases between. Written as DNA, the CDR3 is TGTGCCAGCAGTTTCAGGGGCTCGGTGAATGAGCAGTTCTTC. It codes for CASSFRGSVNEQFF.

Points on this clone: A read error may produce the germline difference seen at one junction end. The CDR3 sequence: CVSTPRGELFF. The DNA of the CDR3 is TGTGTCAGCACCCCGAGAGGGGAGCTGTTTTTT. This chain connects TRBV25-1 to TRBJ2-2; D gene unclear. The CDR3 extends over 11 amino acids. Per germline, CDR1 MGHDK and CDR2 SYGVNS. Full variable domain (rest looked up from reference TRBV25-1 and TRBJ2-2): EADIYQTPRYLVIGTGKKITLECSQTMGHDKMYWYQQDPGMELHLIHYSYGVNSTEKGDLSSESTVSRIRTEHFPLTLESARPSHTSQYLCVSTPRGELFFGEGSRLTVL.

The CDR3 loop reads CASSEVGLANTEAFF. DNA for the CDR3: TGTGCCAGCAGTGAAGTGGGGTTGGCGAACACTGAAGCTTTCTTT. The chain employs TRBV6-1 and TRBJ1-1, with D unclear. With 1 base removed from V and 1 base from J, the gap between germline ends came to 10 bases. The germline CDR1 and CDR2 sequences are MNHNS and SASEGT. The CDR3 extends over 15 amino acids.

The chain recombines TRBV27 with TRBJ2-7, with 8 bases that match TRBD2. Losses at the gene ends were 5 bases for V and 2 bases for J; bases not matched to a gene: 8. Per germline, CDR1 MNHEY and CDR2 SMNVEV (reference sequence). The CDR3 runs to 15 residues. The CDR3 region has the DNA TGTGCCAGCAGTCCATCAGCGGGAGCGACCTACGAGCAGTACTTC. Residues: CASSPSAGATYEQYF.

This clone was counted a few times. J is TRBJ1-1 and V is TRBV19, with a possible D match to TRBD1 (6 bases). Deletions cut 8 bases from V and 1 base from J, with 8 bases between. Germline V gives CDR1 LNHDA, CDR2 SQIVND (reference sequence). The CDR3 runs to 12 residues. CDR3 sequence: CASVGANTEAFF. The CDR3 coding sequence is TGTGCCAGTGTGGGGGCGAACACTGAAGCTTTCTTT. Combining the CDR3 with reference TRBV19 and TRBJ1-1 gives the whole variable domain DGGITQSPKYLFRKEGQNVTLSCEQNLNHDAMYWYRQDPGQGLRLIYYSQIVNDFQKGDIAEGYSVSREKKESFPLTVTSAQKNPTAFYLCASVGANTEAFFGQGTRLTVV.

The chain combines TRBV7-9 with TRBJ1-1, with 9 bases identical to TRBD1. CDR1 SEHNR and CDR2 FQNEAQ come from the germline V gene (reference sequence). CDR3 length equals 15 residues. With V trimmed by 6 bases and J by 3 bases, 8 bases remained unmatched. The DNA of the CDR3 is TGTGCCAGCAGTTTTAGGGACAGGGTCCACACTGAAGCTTTCTTT. Translation gives CASSFRDRVHTEAFF.

The gene calls are TRBV28 and TRBJ2-1; 10 positions match TRBD2. The ends lost 6 bases at V and 1 base at J; junction bases unmatched: 15. Germline V gene data show CDR1 as MDHEN and CDR2 as SYDVKM. The CDR3 totals 19 residues. The CDR3 spells CASSRPQREGRRSYNEQFF. As DNA, the CDR3 is TGTGCCAGCAGCCGACCTCAGCGGGAGGGCCGTAGGTCCTACAATGAGCAGTTCTTC.

The rearrangement uses TRBV30 and TRBJ1-2, with TRBD1 identical over 7 bases. The CDR3 sequence is 13 residues long. Looked up from germline, CDR1 is GTSNPN and CDR2 is SVGIG (reference sequence). The V gene end was trimmed by 3 bases and the J gene end by 4 bases; junction bases not matched to a gene: 5. The CDR3 region is CAWRNRGGYGYTF. The DNA of the CDR3 is TGTGCCTGGAGGAACAGGGGTGGCTATGGCTACACCTTC.

V and J are TRBV4-1 and TRBJ2-7; D remains unclear. V lost 1 base to trimming and J lost 6 bases, with 7 bases between them. There are 12 residues in the CDR3. Germline V gives CDR1 MGHRA, CDR2 YSYEKL. The CDR3 sequence: CASSQVSSEQYF. The CDR3 nucleotides read TGCGCCAGCAGCCAAGTTTCGTCCGAGCAGTACTTC.

The chain joins TRBV7-9 to TRBJ2-3; no clear D gene. The CDR3 contains 15 residues. Germline-derived CDR1 and CDR2 are SEHNR and FQNEAQ (reference sequence). V was shortened by 5 bases and J by 0 bases, with 12 bases between the two germline ends. The DNA of the CDR3 is TGTGCCAGCAGCCCCAATGGTGGCAGCACAGATACGCAGTATTTT. It encodes CASSPNGGSTDTQYF. The full variable domain, rest sourced from reference TRBV7-9 and TRBJ2-3, is DTGVSQNPRHKITKRGQNVTFRCDPISEHNRLYWYRQTLGQGPEFLTYFQNEAQLEKSRLLSDRFSAERPKGSFSTLEIQRTEQGDSAMYLCASSPNGGSTDTQYFGPGTRLTVL.

The J gene is TRBJ2-3, the V gene TRBV27, with a possible D match to TRBD2 (6 bases). The CDR3 has 13 residues. Trimming left V 10 bases short and J 6 bases short, with 17 bases between. Germline-derived CDR1 and CDR2 are MNHEY and SMNVEV (reference sequence). CDR3 loop: CATSNPRGDTQYF. CDR3 in DNA: TGTGCCACCTCAAACCCGCGGGGTGATACGCAGTATTTT.

V gene TRBV10-1 combines with J gene TRBJ2-1; 9 bases match TRBD1. This CDR3 has 13 residues. J gave up 7 bases and V 6 bases, and 4 bases lay outside the gene matches. CDR1 and CDR2 from the germline V gene are WNHNN and SYGVQD (reference sequence). The CDR3 bases are TGCGCCAGCAGAGAGACAGGGGGAAATGAGCAGTTCTTC. This encodes CASRETGGNEQFF.